This T cell receptor (beta chain) originates from a study of T cell clonotyping in hematopoietic cell transplantation. Using immunoSEQ multiplex PCR, the repertoire was profiled, and TCRdb retains in-frame clones only, with some absent. The sample comprises around 9,500 clones, 93% of which are singletons, and 5% to 7% rests with the top ten. The CDR3 spans 15 residues. Trimming removed 5 bases at V and 5 bases at J, with 15 bases between. Germline assignment: CDR1 SGHAT and CDR2 FQNNGV. The chain combines TRBV11-2 with TRBJ2-2, with D tentatively TRBD1 (6 bases). The receptor was derived from a male patient aged 50 to 59 who had an allogeneic stem cell transplant from a related donor, so T cells may come from the graft donor. Some clones in this sample may be carry-over from other donors' samples. The source was PBMCs, collected 100 days after allogeneic stem cell transplant. CDR3 loop: CASSPLWTATGELFF. The CDR3 DNA follows: TGTGCCAGCAGCCCCCTCTGGACAGCTACCGGGGAGCTGTTTTTT. Drawing the rest from reference TRBV11-2 and TRBJ2-2, the complete variable domain is EAGVAQSPRYKIIEKRQSVAFWCNPISGHATLYWYQQILGQGPKLLIQFQNNGVVDDSQLPKDRFSAERLKGVDSTLKIQPAKLEDSAVYLCASSPLWTATGELFFGEGSRLTVL.